This entry lists 15 T cell receptor beta chains sequenced from one sample in a study of blood T cells in healthy people across ages. Using a J-beta primer mix together with a sample-barcoded 5' primer, a second PCR was run for about 7 to 12 cycles. MiXCR, applied by TCRdb to the 5' RACE reads, yields one record per CDR3 protein. The repertoire includes 500,000 to 650,000 distinct CDR3 sequences, over 25% of them detected once, and approximately 3.6% sits in the top ten. The sample was also linked to a second study, of T cells of mothers and their children.

The source material was blood. The receptors derive from a boy between 2 and 15 years old in good health.

This clonotype turned up a few times. The J gene is TRBJ2-7, the V gene TRBV6-1; either TRBD1 or TRBD2 may supply D (5 bases each). V shed 6 bases and J shed 2 bases, with 23 bases lying between them. This CDR3 comprises 17 residues. Looked up from germline, CDR1 is MNHNS and CDR2 is SASEGT. The CDR3 DNA is TGTGCCAGCAGCGAAAAGGGACGGCGACCATACCCCTACGAGCAGTACTTC. This encodes CASSEKGRRPYPYEQYF.

This clonotype was counted between two and nine times. The genes are TRBV14 and TRBJ2-5, with 7 positions matching TRBD2. The trim removed 1 base at V and 10 bases at J, leaving 6 bases unmatched. CDR1 is SGHDN and CDR2 is FVKESK in the germline V gene. The CDR3 spans 13 residues. The CDR3 DNA reads as TGTGCCAGCAGCCAAGCATCCCGGGACTACCAGTACTTC. It translates to CASSQASRDYQYF. Looking up the rest from reference TRBV14 and TRBJ2-5 gives the full variable domain: EAGVTQFPSHSVIEKGQTVTLRCDPISGHDNLYWYRRVMGKEIKFLLHFVKESKQDESGMPNNRFLAERTGGTYSTLKVQPAELEDSGVYFCASSQASRDYQYFGPGTRLLVL.

This clonotype was counted between two and nine times. V usage is TRBV14 and J usage is TRBJ2-2, with 7 bases fitting TRBD2. This CDR3 has 15 residues. V dropped 4 bases and J dropped 4; count of bases not matched to a gene: 6. The germline V gene has CDR1 SGHDN and CDR2 FVKESK. The CDR3 is CASSRQGGGTGELFF. The CDR3 nucleotides read TGTGCCAGCAGCCGCCAGGGCGGGGGCACCGGGGAGCTGTTTTTT.

The chain links TRBV5-1 to TRBJ2-1; D is possibly TRBD2 (6 bases). The ends were cut back, 0 bases at V and 3 bases at J, with 10 bases in the middle. Germline CDR1 is SGHRS and CDR2 is YFSETQ. The CDR3 length is 15 residues. The CDR3 DNA follows: TGCGCCAGCAGCTTGGACGGGGGACTCTACAATGAGCAGTTCTTC. Translated, it gives CASSLDGGLYNEQFF.

This rearrangement joins TRBV25-1 to TRBJ2-5, with D unclear. Gene TRBJ2-1 matches the end of the DNA better, so the J call may be wrong. Germline V gene lookup returns CDR1 MGHDK and CDR2 SYGVNS. The CDR3 runs 14 residues. The CDR3 DNA follows: TGTGCCAGCAGTGACTTCTCCGCGTCCCCTGAGCAGTTCTTC. It translates to CASSDFSASPEQFF.

There are a few counts of this clonotype. This chain joins TRBV11-2 and TRBJ2-5; D call uncertain. Matching the DNA end better, TRBJ2-7 makes the J call doubtful. The CDR3 totals 13 residues. Per germline, CDR1 SGHAT and CDR2 FQNNGV. This chain's CDR3 is CASSSPLGYEQYF. For the CDR3, the DNA is TGTGCCAGCAGCTCACCCCTGGGCTACGAGCAGTACTTC.

This clonotype came up a few times. The chain employs TRBV12-3 or TRBV12-4 and TRBJ1-5; D possibly corresponds to TRBD1 (6 bases). Trimming took off 6 bases at V and 3 bases at J, with 12 bases between the two ends. The CDR3 has 14 residues. CDR3 region: CASSPTGINQPQHF. The CDR3 DNA is TGTGCCAGCAGCCCGACAGGAATCAATCAGCCCCAGCATTTT.

In its sample, this clonotype was seen a few times. The chain is built from TRBV2 and TRBJ2-1; D may be TRBD1 or TRBD2 (5 bases each). This CDR3 has 14 amino acids. Germline V gene data show CDR1 as SNHLY and CDR2 as FYNNEI. V was cut by 2 bases and J by 4 bases, with 9 bases left in between. This CDR3 is CASSERGRYNEQFF. CDR3 DNA: TGTGCCAGCAGTGAACGGGGCAGATACAATGAGCAGTTCTTC.

This clonotype has a handful of counts. The V call is TRBV29-1, the J call TRBJ2-1; D is perhaps TRBD1 (6 bases). Germline CDR1 SQVTM, CDR2 ANQGSEA. This CDR3 is 13 amino acids long. The V end lost 7 bases, the J end lost 0 bases, and 10 bases lay between the germline ends. The CDR3 sequence is CSAQGSSYNEQFF. The CDR3, as DNA: TGCAGCGCCCAGGGGAGCTCCTACAATGAGCAGTTCTTC.

The rearrangement uses TRBV14 and TRBJ2-1; D uncertain. This CDR3 is built from 13 residues. CDR1 SGHDN and CDR2 FVKESK come from the germline V gene. Trimming shortened V by 1 base and J by 6 bases, and 7 bases separated the two germline ends. The CDR3 region has the DNA TGTGCCAGCAGCCAAGCGGCAGCCAATGAGCAGTTCTTC. It yields the protein CASSQAAANEQFF.

The sample holds a few counts of this clonotype. This rearrangement joins TRBV13 to TRBJ2-5, with 7 bases fitting TRBD2. The last part of the DNA fits TRBJ2-7 better; the J call may be wrong. The CDR3 contains 15 residues. The germline V gene encodes CDR1 PRHDT and CDR2 FYEKMQ (reference sequence). The CDR3 loop is CASSRRRENSYEQYF. For the CDR3, the DNA is TGTGCCAGCAGCCGGCGGCGGGAGAACTCCTACGAGCAGTACTTC.

This clonotype occurred once. One end of the junction fails to match germline, which may point to a read error. The chain combines TRBV7-7 with TRBJ2-1, with D hard to call. This CDR3 region has 13 residues. Looked up from germline, CDR1 is SSHAT and CDR2 is FNYEAQ (reference sequence). The CDR3 loop is CASSLVPHNEQFF. The CDR3 coding sequence is TGTGCTAGCAGCTTAGTTCCCCACAATGAGCAGTTCTTC. Drawing the rest from reference TRBV7-7 and TRBJ2-1, the complete variable domain is GAGVSQSPRYKVTKRGQDVTLRCDPISSHATLYWYQQALGQGPEFLTYFNYEAQPDKSGLPSDRFSAERPEGSISTLTIQRTEQRDSAMYRCASSLVPHNEQFFGPGTRLTVL.

V is TRBV10-2 and J is TRBJ1-6, with TRBD1 matching 9 bases. This CDR3 contains 13 residues. The V segment lost 10 bases and the J segment 6 bases; nucleotides outside the gene matches: 4. Germline loops: CDR1 WSHSY, CDR2 SAAADI. CDR3 in amino acids: CATKGQGNSPLHF. In DNA form, the CDR3 reads TGCGCCACCAAGGGACAGGGTAATTCACCCCTCCACTTT.

This chain uses TRBV15 with TRBJ2-7; perhaps TRBD2 as D (6 bases). CDR1 is LNHNV, CDR2 YYDKDF, per germline (reference sequence). CDR3 length: 14 amino acids. V shed 5 bases and J shed 1 base, with 12 bases lying between them. CDR3 amino acids: CATSYEAGSYEQYF. The CDR3, as DNA: TGTGCCACCAGCTACGAGGCGGGGTCCTACGAGCAGTACTTC.

This chain connects TRBV4-3 to TRBJ2-3; 7 bases are a match to TRBD2. The V gene end was trimmed by 1 base and the J gene end by 6 bases; junction bases not matched to a gene: 1. Germline loops: CDR1 LGHNA, CDR2 YSLEER. The CDR3 runs to 13 residues. The CDR3 loop reads CASSQAGGDTQYF. The DNA for the CDR3 is TGCGCCAGCAGCCAAGCCGGGGGGGATACGCAGTATTTT.